Detailed here is one T cell receptor (beta chain). This record belongs to a study of control samples from healthy donors and cancer patients. The CDR3 has 12 amino acids. Between the trimmed V and J ends, which lost 5 bases and 12 bases, there was a span of 13 bases. This table comes from immunoSEQ multiplex PCR, and its TCRdb copy is limited to in-frame clones, with some not included. In the table there are about 86,000 clones, around 94% of which are singletons. Input material: blood. The TCR was taken from a woman between 18 and 30 years old in good health. V usage is TRBV12-3 or TRBV12-4 and J usage is TRBJ1-4, with D maybe TRBD1 (5 bases). The CDR3: CASSMGGEELFF. The CDR3 coding sequence is TGTGCCAGCAGTATGGGGGGGGAGGAACTGTTTTTT.